A single sample is the source of the 28 T cell receptor beta chains below, sequenced in a study of blood T cells in healthy people across ages. A sample-barcoded 5' primer and a J-beta primer mix were used in a second PCR of roughly 7 to 11 cycles. TCRdb itself ran the 5' RACE reads through MiXCR, one entry per CDR3 protein. This table has around 2 million distinct CDR3 sequences, about two fifths appearing once. The material sequenced was blood. These receptors were collected from a human donor in good health.

V usage is TRBV6-6 and J usage is TRBJ2-6; D is uncertain. The CDR3 totals 15 residues. Trimming removed 6 bases at V and 2 bases at J, with 11 bases between. Germline-derived CDR1 and CDR2 are MNHNY and SVGAGI (reference sequence). The CDR3 here is CASRGRMTGANVLTF. In DNA, the CDR3 is TGTGCCAGCAGAGGGCGGATGACTGGGGCCAACGTCCTGACTTTC.

This clonotype has more than one count but fewer than ten. The gene calls are TRBV12-3 or TRBV12-4 and TRBJ1-2; no reliable D call. The ends were cut back, 5 bases at V and 3 bases at J, with 13 bases in the middle. The CDR3 sequence is 14 residues long. CDR3 nucleotide sequence: TGTGCCAGCAGTCGGACCGAATCCTACTATGGCTACACCTTC. Protein product: CASSRTESYYGYTF.

The chain couples TRBV6-5 to TRBJ1-1; TRBD1 agrees at 7 bases. V lost 6 bases, J lost 3 bases, and 4 bases stayed unmatched. The CDR3 contains 13 residues. Germline-derived CDR1 and CDR2 are MNHEY and SVGAGI. CDR3 sequence reads: CASSKDRDTEAFF. CDR3 coding DNA: TGTGCCAGCAGCAAAGACAGGGACACTGAAGCTTTCTTT.

V is TRBV4-1 and J is TRBJ2-5, with 8 nucleotides matching TRBD2. V gave up 1 base and J gave up 5 bases; unmatched junction bases: 9. Germline V gives CDR1 MGHRA, CDR2 YSYEKL. The CDR3 is 16 residues long. CDR3 nucleotide sequence: TGCGCCAGCAGCCAAGCCTCCCGGACTAGCCAGGAGACCCAGTACTTC. Its translation is CASSQASRTSQETQYF.

V gene TRBV12-3 or TRBV12-4 combines with J gene TRBJ2-7, with 11 bases fitting TRBD2. CDR3 length equals 16 residues. J lost 2 bases, V lost 3 bases, and 6 bases had no gene match. The CDR3 DNA is TGTGCCAGCAGTTTTACTAGCGGGGGATCGGCCTACGAGCAGTACTTC. This codes for CASSFTSGGSAYEQYF.

The chain links TRBV24-1 to TRBJ2-3; D is tentatively TRBD1 or TRBD2 (6 bases each). CDR3 length: 14 residues. Trimming stripped 6 bases from V and 4 bases from J, with 13 bases between. The germline V gene has CDR1 KGHDR and CDR2 SFDVKD. The DNA of the CDR3 is TGTGCCACCAGTTTAGGGGGGTTGGCAGATACGCAGTATTTT. Translating it yields CATSLGGLADTQYF.

In this sample, this clonotype turned up many times. The genes are TRBV12-3 or TRBV12-4 and TRBJ1-2; D is ambiguous. Trimming cost V 1 base and J 4 bases, with 7 bases left between them. The CDR3 totals 13 residues. This CDR3 reads CASSLEAFYGYTF. The CDR3 DNA follows: TGTGCCAGCAGTTTAGAGGCCTTCTATGGCTACACCTTC.

This chain uses TRBV15 with TRBJ2-5; D is unclear. CDR1 and CDR2 from the germline V gene are LNHNV and YYDKDF (reference sequence). V was pared by 5 bases and J by 5 bases, with 12 bases between. The CDR3 is 13 amino acids. The CDR3 sequence is CATSLVRRETQYF. The CDR3, as DNA: TGTGCCACCAGCCTCGTTCGCAGGGAGACCCAGTACTTC.

This chain links TRBV12-3 or TRBV12-4 with TRBJ2-2; D is perhaps TRBD1 (6 bases). The CDR3 spans 14 residues. Trimming removed 6 bases from V and 7 bases from J, with 15 bases in between. The DNA of the CDR3 is TGTGCCAGCAGAACAGGGAGAGTTGGCGGGGAGCTGTTTTTT. Amino acid sequence: CASRTGRVGGELFF.

The V and J genes are TRBV4-1 and TRBJ1-4; 9 bases are a match to TRBD1. Germline-derived CDR1 and CDR2 are MGHRA and YSYEKL. The CDR3 loop spans 11 amino acids. V shed 3 bases and J 14 bases; nucleotides not matched to a gene: 1. The CDR3 DNA reads TGCGCCAGCAGCCAGGACAGGGGCCTGTTTTTT. Protein product: CASSQDRGLFF.

This clonotype was counted only a few times. The V and J genes are TRBV5-5 and TRBJ1-5; a possible D gene is TRBD1 (5 bases). V gave up 2 bases and J gave up 6 bases, with 12 bases separating them. CDR1 is SGHKS and CDR2 is YYEKEE in the germline V gene (reference sequence). The CDR3 consists of 14 residues. The CDR3 spells CASSFWGIGQPQHF. In DNA, the CDR3 is TGTGCCAGCAGCTTTTGGGGGATCGGTCAGCCCCAGCATTTT.

The CDR3 loop is CASSLQGMTEAFF. CDR3 in DNA: TGTGCCAGCAGCTTACAGGGGATGACTGAAGCTTTCTTT. This chain joins TRBV7-2 and TRBJ1-1, with D possibly being TRBD1 (6 bases). The CDR3 covers 13 residues. CDR1 is SGHTA and CDR2 is FQGNSA in the germline V gene. Trimming took off 2 bases at V and 5 bases at J, with 9 bases between the two ends.

This clonotype was counted only a few times. The chain has TRBV6-6 and TRBJ1-2; TRBD1 agrees at 9 bases. Per germline, CDR1 MNHNY and CDR2 SVGAGI (reference sequence). CDR3 length: 17 amino acids. The V and J ends lost 6 bases and 0 bases, in that order; junction bases with no gene match: 11. CDR3 amino acids: CASRSGQGRTSNYGYTF. The CDR3 nucleotides are TGTGCCAGCAGATCCGGACAGGGGAGGACCTCTAACTATGGCTACACCTTC.

This clonotype was counted only a few times. The chain has TRBV20-1 and TRBJ2-5; D perhaps matches TRBD2 (7 bases). The CDR3 contains 14 residues. The V end was cut by 3 bases, the J end by 4 bases, with 15 bases between. Germline V gene data show CDR1 as DFQATT and CDR2 as SNEGSKA (reference sequence). The CDR3 bases are TGCAGTGCTAGCAACCGGGGGGCGGGAGAGACCCAGTACTTC. Its protein product is CSASNRGAGETQYF.

The rearrangement joins TRBV3-1 to TRBJ2-1; D ambiguous. Germline V CDR1 and CDR2: LGHDT, YNNKEL (reference sequence). The length of the CDR3 is 12 residues. Trimming cost V 2 bases and J 10 bases, with 9 bases left between them. The CDR3 region is CASSQSTVEQFF. CDR3 DNA sequence: TGTGCCAGCAGCCAATCCACAGTCGAGCAGTTCTTC.

The J gene is TRBJ1-5, the V gene TRBV6-2 or TRBV6-3; D is perhaps TRBD1 (6 bases). V lost 4 bases and J lost 7, with 14 bases in between. The CDR3 consists of 14 residues. Germline CDR1 is MNHEY and CDR2 is SVGEGT. CDR3 nucleotides: TGTGCCAGCAGTTTTCAGGGGAGTAGACAGCCCCAGCATTTT. This gives the protein CASSFQGSRQPQHF.

There are a few counts of this clonotype. The chain recombines TRBV11-2 with TRBJ2-1, with D possibly being TRBD2 (5 bases). Trimming took off 3 bases at V and 8 bases at J, with 17 bases between the two ends. The CDR3 consists of 15 residues. The germline V gene encodes CDR1 SGHAT and CDR2 FQNNGV. The CDR3 sequence: CASSFDGNWADEQFF. The CDR3 nucleotides are TGTGCCAGCAGCTTTGACGGGAACTGGGCGGATGAGCAGTTCTTC.

This clonotype was found a few times. The chain employs TRBV5-5 and TRBJ2-5; D possibly uses TRBD1 or TRBD2 (5 bases each). Germline V lookup: CDR1 SGHKS, CDR2 YYEKEE (reference sequence). This CDR3 has 16 residues. Trimming stripped 0 bases from V and 5 bases from J, with 17 bases between. CDR3 DNA sequence: TGTGCCAGCAGCTTGGATGAGAGGTGGGGGTTCGAGACCCAGTACTTC. Its translation is CASSLDERWGFETQYF.

The V gene is TRBV4-2, the J gene TRBJ1-5; TRBD1 is a possible D gene (6 bases). The germline V and J ends were trimmed by 4 bases and 5 bases, with 12 bases remaining between them. CDR1 LGHNA and CDR2 YNFKEQ come from the germline V gene. This CDR3 contains 14 residues. CDR3 protein: CASSPRPGDQPQHF. In DNA form, the CDR3 reads TGTGCCAGCAGCCCGAGACCAGGGGATCAGCCCCAGCATTTT.

The V gene is TRBV11-1, the J gene TRBJ2-1, with 8 bases matching TRBD2. Trimming removed 4 bases from V and 8 bases from J; junction bases left unmatched: 7. This CDR3 spans 14 amino acids. CDR1 SGHAT and CDR2 FQDESV come from the germline V gene (reference sequence). The CDR3: CASSSGLGAYEQFF. In DNA, the CDR3 is TGTGCCAGCAGCTCGGGACTAGGCGCCTATGAGCAGTTCTTC.

In this sample, this clonotype turned up a few times. This chain links TRBV6-2 or TRBV6-3 with TRBJ2-7; 8 nucleotides agree with TRBD1. V gave up 7 bases and J gave up 2 bases; unmatched junction bases: 4. CDR3 length equals 13 residues. Germline V gene lookup returns CDR1 MNHEY and CDR2 SVGEGT. Written as DNA, the CDR3 is TGTGCCAGCAAGGACAGGGCCCCCTACGAGCAGTACTTC. It codes for CASKDRAPYEQYF.

The chain is built from TRBV27 and TRBJ2-5; 8 bases align to TRBD1. Germline loops: CDR1 MNHEY, CDR2 SMNVEV (reference sequence). The CDR3 sequence is 15 residues long. V was pared by 4 bases and J by 11 bases, with 15 bases of the junction left unmatched. Here the CDR3 reads CASSSGTTGAEGQYF. The CDR3 DNA follows: TGTGCCAGCAGTTCCGGCACGACAGGGGCCGAGGGGCAGTACTTC.

The CDR3 nucleotides are TGTGCCAGCAGCTTTTCTTTAGGGGACACTGAAGCTTTCTTT. Translation gives CASSFSLGDTEAFF. The rearrangement joins TRBV7-9 to TRBJ1-1; D possibly corresponds to TRBD1 (5 bases). Germline V lookup: CDR1 SEHNR, CDR2 FQNEAQ (reference sequence). This CDR3 comprises 14 residues. V lost 3 bases, J lost 3 bases, and 11 bases lay in between. Combining the CDR3 with reference TRBV7-9 and TRBJ1-1 gives the whole variable domain DTGVSQNPRHKITKRGQNVTFRCDPISEHNRLYWYRQTLGQGPEFLTYFQNEAQLEKSRLLSDRFSAERPKGSFSTLEIQRTEQGDSAMYLCASSFSLGDTEAFFGQGTRLTVV.

The V gene is TRBV15, the J gene TRBJ2-3; D tentatively fits TRBD1 or TRBD2 (5 bases each). The CDR3 has 18 amino acids. The germline V gene encodes CDR1 LNHNV and CDR2 YYDKDF (reference sequence). Trimming stripped 0 bases from V and 0 bases from J, with 16 bases between. This chain's CDR3 is CATSRDRRTRTSTDTQYF. CDR3 sequence (DNA): TGTGCCACCAGCAGAGATAGAAGGACAAGGACTAGCACAGATACGCAGTATTTT.

In this sample, this clonotype turned up a few times. V is TRBV7-2 and J is TRBJ1-5; perhaps TRBD1 as D (5 bases). Trimming cost V 5 bases and J 5 bases, with 16 bases left between them. The germline V gene has CDR1 SGHTA and CDR2 FQGNSA. This CDR3 is built from 15 residues. This CDR3 reads CASSPRIGTDQPQHF. The DNA of the CDR3 is TGTGCCAGCAGCCCGCGAATCGGGACCGATCAGCCCCAGCATTTT.

This chain uses TRBV7-9 with TRBJ2-3; maybe TRBD2 (5 bases). V gave up 8 bases and J gave up 2 bases, with 8 bases separating them. The germline gives CDR1 SEHNR, CDR2 FQNEAQ (reference sequence). The CDR3 contains 12 residues. CDR3 sequence (DNA): TGTGCCAGCGGAGGAATCACAGATACGCAGTATTTT. The encoded protein is CASGGITDTQYF. Together with reference TRBV7-9 and TRBJ2-3, the CDR3 gives the full variable domain: DTGVSQNPRHKITKRGQNVTFRCDPISEHNRLYWYRQTLGQGPEFLTYFQNEAQLEKSRLLSDRFSAERPKGSFSTLEIQRTEQGDSAMYLCASGGITDTQYFGPGTRLTVL.

The gene calls are TRBV12-3 or TRBV12-4 and TRBJ1-2, with D possibly TRBD1 on 5 matching bases. Between the trimmed V and J ends, which lost 0 bases and 5 bases, there was a span of 10 bases. CDR3 length equals 14 residues. In DNA, the CDR3 is TGTGCCAGCAGTTTAGCCAGGACAATGTATGGCTACACCTTC. It specifies CASSLARTMYGYTF.

As regards this clonotype: Compared with germline, one end of the junction differs, possibly owing to a read error. This chain uses TRBV10-3 with TRBJ2-7; either TRBD1 or TRBD2 may supply D (6 bases each). Germline V gives CDR1 ENHRY, CDR2 SYGVKD. The CDR3 extends over 12 amino acids. The CDR3 DNA is TGTGCCATCAGAGGGGGGACCTCCGAGCAGTACTTT. As protein: CAIRGGTSEQYF.